A selection of T cell receptor beta chains follows, all from one sample in a study of shared clonotypes between healthy human individuals. Data came from immunoSEQ multiplex PCR; TCRdb stores just in-frame clones and leaves some out. The sample consists of 850,000 to 1,100,000 clones, 60% to 80% of them appearing once. Sequenced material: memory CD4+ T cells from PBMCs. Source of these receptors: a young man in good health. Some clones in this sample may be carry-over from other donors' samples. CDR3s include the opening cysteine and the closing phenylalanine or tryptophan. The D gene is left open where the match is weak. For some rows the clone size is stated as once, few or many, or as a class when expanded; others skip it.

TRBV25-1	TRBJ2-7	TRBD1	NA	TGTGCCAGCAACAGGGGAACCTACGAGCAGTACTTC	CASNRGTYEQYF
TRBV2	TRBJ1-5	NA	few	TGTGCCAGCAGTAGGACGGAGGGGCAGCCCCAGCATTTT	CASSRTEGQPQHF
TRBV6-1	TRBJ2-5	TRBD1	NA	TGTGCCAGCACCCTGGACAGGGGGCAACAAGAGACCCAGTACTTC	CASTLDRGQQETQYF
TRBV11-2	TRBJ2-7	NA	few	TGTGCCAGCAGCTTCACATGGGACACCACCCGATCCTACGAGCAGTACTTC	CASSFTWDTTRSYEQYF
TRBV6-4	TRBJ2-1	NA	once	TGTGCCAGCAGTGAAAGGAATCCACCATTGTACAATGAGCAGTTCTTC	CASSERNPPLYNEQFF
TRBV4-2	TRBJ2-2	NA	NA	TGTGCCAGCAGCCATGTTTACAGGGACGGAGGGGAGCTGTTTTTT	CASSHVYRDGGELFF
TRBV5-1	TRBJ2-6	NA	NA	TGCGCCAGCAGCGCGCCCCAAGCCGTCGTCCTGACTTTC	CASSAPQAVVLTF
TRBV4-1	TRBJ2-3	TRBD2	few	TGCGCCAGCAGCCAAGCCTCTAGCGGACTCACAGATACGCAGTATTTT	CASSQASSGLTDTQYF
TRBV5-1	TRBJ1-1	NA	NA	TGCGCCAGCAGCTTCAACATGCGGAACACTGAAGCTTTCTTT	CASSFNMRNTEAFF
TRBV11-3	TRBJ2-5	NA	many	TGTGCCAGCAGCCTCGGTGGGCCCCCCCAGTACTTC	CASSLGGPPQYF
TRBV5-6	TRBJ2-2	NA	NA	TGTGCCAGCAGCTTGGTTGGGGCGGGCACCGGGGAGCTGTTTTTT	CASSLVGAGTGELFF
TRBV30	TRBJ2-7	NA	once	TGTGCCTGGAGTGTACCGGGCAGATCCGAGCAGTACTTC	CAWSVPGRSEQYF
TRBV2	TRBJ2-2	NA	NA	TGTGCCAGCCAGCGTATACGACCGAACACCGGGGAGCTGTTTTTT	CASQRIRPNTGELFF
TRBV29-1	TRBJ2-5	NA	once	TGCAGCGTTGCCATGCCCCAAGAGACCCAGTACTTC	CSVAMPQETQYF
TRBV30	TRBJ2-2	TRBD1	NA	TGTGCCTGGAGTGTTACAGGGACAGGGCGGGCCGGGGAGCTGTTTTTT	CAWSVTGTGRAGELFF
TRBV7-3	TRBJ2-7	NA	NA	TGTGCCAGCAGCTTAAATCGGGGAGATTACGAGCAGTACTTC	CASSLNRGDYEQYF
TRBV7-2	TRBJ2-3	NA	NA	TGTGCCAGCAGCCAGACCAGGTACCTCACAGATACGCAGTATTTT	CASSQTRYLTDTQYF
TRBV28	TRBJ1-5	NA	few	TGTGCCAGCAGTTTACTAGCAATACCCGGCCAGCATTTT	CASSLLAIPGQHF
TRBV9	TRBJ2-3	TRBD1	NA	TGTGCCAGCAGCGTCGGTAACAGGGGAGGCACAGATACGCAGTATTTT	CASSVGNRGGTDTQYF
TRBV6-5	TRBJ1-1	NA	few	TGTGCCAGCACCCCCGAGGGCGCGCTCACTGAAGCTTTCTTT	CASTPEGALTEAFF
TRBV20-1	TRBJ2-7	NA	NA	TGCAGTGCTAGTTTAGCGGTTGAGCAGTACTTC	CSASLAVEQYF
TRBV9	TRBJ2-7	TRBD1	few	TGTGCCAGCAGCGTAGGACAGGGCAGGCCCTACGAGCAGTACTTC	CASSVGQGRPYEQYF
TRBV28	TRBJ2-7	NA	many	TGTGCCAGCAGAGGCGCGGGACGCAAAAACTCCTACGAGCAGTACTTC	CASRGAGRKNSYEQYF
TRBV7-9	TRBJ1-5	NA	NA	TGTGCCAGCAGCGACACGGTTAGCAATCAGCCCCAGCATTTT	CASSDTVSNQPQHF